This TCR beta chain was sequenced in a study of T cell responses to AZD1222 COVID-19 vaccine. To note about this clone: The antigen remains unidentified.

Profiled with immunoSEQ multiplex PCR; TCRdb holds only in-frame clones, not every one. The sample consists of about 110,000 clones, 91% of them appearing once. The CDR3 sequence is 15 residues long. Trimming shortened V by 1 base and J by 12 bases, and 21 bases separated the two germline ends. CDR1 is LNHDA, CDR2 SQIVND, per germline (reference sequence). Findings and caveats of the study: Elevations in Spike-specific TCR breadth and depth followed administration of two AZD1222 doses. Dominant at 160-218 and 743-854, vaccine-associated CD4 TCRs also spanned spike.

This receptor was taken from an adult in good health. The chain carries TRBV19 and TRBJ1-2; D gene unclear. The sequenced sample was peripheral blood, obtained on day 0 of AZD1222 vaccination. CDR3 coding DNA: TGTGCCAGTAGTATAGTCCCCGGCCCAGGCACTAGTCACACCTTC. This gives the protein CASSIVPGPGTSHTF.